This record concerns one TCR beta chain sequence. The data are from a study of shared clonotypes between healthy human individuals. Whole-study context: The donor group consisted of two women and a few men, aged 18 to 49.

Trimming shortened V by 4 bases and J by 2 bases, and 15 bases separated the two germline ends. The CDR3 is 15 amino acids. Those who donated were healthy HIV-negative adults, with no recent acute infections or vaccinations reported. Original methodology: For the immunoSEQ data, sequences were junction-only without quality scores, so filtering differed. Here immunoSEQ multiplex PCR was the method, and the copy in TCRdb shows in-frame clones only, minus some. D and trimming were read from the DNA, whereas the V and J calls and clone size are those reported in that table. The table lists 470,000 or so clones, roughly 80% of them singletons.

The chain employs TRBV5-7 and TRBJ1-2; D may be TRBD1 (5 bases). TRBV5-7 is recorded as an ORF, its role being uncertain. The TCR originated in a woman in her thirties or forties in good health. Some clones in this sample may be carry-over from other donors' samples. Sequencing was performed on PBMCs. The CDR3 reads CASSPSGGQNYGYTF. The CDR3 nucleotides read TGTGCCAGCAGCCCCTCGGGGGGTCAGAACTATGGCTACACCTTC.